This T cell receptor beta chain was retrieved from a study of Ad26.COV2.S vaccination and SARS-CoV-2 variants. Study results and limitations: Vaccine recipients posted higher spike-specific TCR breadth than their placebo counterparts.

CDR3 length equals 19 residues. Treatment of the sample: around 19 received Ad26.COV2.S at low or high dose, single or two shots; 5 received placebo; per-sample allocation not given. The investigators took samples on day 63 after the first vaccine or placebo injection. At a Boston site, the person donating was an adult of 18-55 years. Libraries were prepared by immunoSEQ multiplex PCR; TCRdb keeps only in-frame clonotypes and omits some of them. The table lists a few hundred thousand clones, 83% of them singletons. Remarks on this clone: The antigen is undetermined.

Material: peripheral blood, obtained in a trial of Ad26.COV2.S vaccine versus placebo. This chain connects TRBV21-1 to TRBJ2-1; the D call of TRBD2 is as the table states it, not checked on the DNA. TRBV21-1 is shown as a pseudogene. This sequence originates from a person aged 18 to 65 who received the Ad26.COV2.S COVID-19 vaccine or a placebo. For the CDR3, the DNA is TGTGCCAGCAGCAAAGCGACCACTACTAGCGGTAGCTCCTACAATGAGCAGTTCTTC. This translates into CASSKATTTSGSSYNEQFF.